This T cell receptor (beta chain) was profiled in a study of a mutant IDH1 vaccine in newly diagnosed glioma. To note about this clone: Its antigen is as yet unknown.

Time point noted: week 23, last vaccination. Mutant IDH1 20-mer peptide, at 300 ug, made up each vaccine dose, with topical imiquimod. V trimming: 1 base; J trimming: 9 bases; junction bases outside the gene matches: 9. CDR1 and CDR2 (germline): MGHRA, YSYEKL. The CDR3 contains 16 residues. TCRdb keeps only in-frame clones here, not all; method: immunoSEQ multiplex PCR. This table has 75,000 to 80,000 clones, approximately 85% appearing once. This TCR was recovered from a woman in her 50s with glioma. Sample: PBMCs, taken from a glioma patient whose treatment included an IDH1 peptide vaccine. The gene calls are TRBV4-1 and TRBJ2-1; 10 positions match TRBD2. The CDR3 DNA reads as TGCGCCAGCAGCCAAGGCCGGGCTAGCGGGAGTCTTGAGCAGTTCTTC. Translated: CASSQGRASGSLEQFF.